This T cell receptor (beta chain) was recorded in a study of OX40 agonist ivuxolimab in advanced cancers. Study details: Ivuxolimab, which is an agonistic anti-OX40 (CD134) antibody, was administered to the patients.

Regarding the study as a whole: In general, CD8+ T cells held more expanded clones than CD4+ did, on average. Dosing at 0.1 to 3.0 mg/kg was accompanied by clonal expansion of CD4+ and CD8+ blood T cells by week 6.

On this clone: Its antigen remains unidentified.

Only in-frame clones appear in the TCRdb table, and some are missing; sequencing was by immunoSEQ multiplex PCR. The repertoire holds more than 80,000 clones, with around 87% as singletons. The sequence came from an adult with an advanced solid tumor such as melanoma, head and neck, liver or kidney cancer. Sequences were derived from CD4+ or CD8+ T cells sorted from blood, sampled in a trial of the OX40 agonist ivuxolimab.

CDR3: CASSLAGGLAYEQYF. The CDR3 DNA sequence: TGTGCCAGCAGCTTGGCCGGGGGACTAGCGTACGAGCAGTACTTC. This rearrangement joins TRBV5-4 to TRBJ2-7, with 10 bases matching TRBD2. Germline loops: CDR1 SGHNT, CDR2 YYREEE (reference sequence). The CDR3 contains 15 residues. J lost 4 bases, V lost 0 bases, and 4 bases had no gene match. Full variable domain (outside the CDR3, taken from reference TRBV5-4 and TRBJ2-7): ETGVTQSPTHLIKTRGQQVTLRCSSQSGHNTVSWYQQALGQGPQFIFQYYREEENGRGNFPPRFSGLQFPNYSSELNVNALELDDSALYLCASSLAGGLAYEQYFGPGTRLTVT.